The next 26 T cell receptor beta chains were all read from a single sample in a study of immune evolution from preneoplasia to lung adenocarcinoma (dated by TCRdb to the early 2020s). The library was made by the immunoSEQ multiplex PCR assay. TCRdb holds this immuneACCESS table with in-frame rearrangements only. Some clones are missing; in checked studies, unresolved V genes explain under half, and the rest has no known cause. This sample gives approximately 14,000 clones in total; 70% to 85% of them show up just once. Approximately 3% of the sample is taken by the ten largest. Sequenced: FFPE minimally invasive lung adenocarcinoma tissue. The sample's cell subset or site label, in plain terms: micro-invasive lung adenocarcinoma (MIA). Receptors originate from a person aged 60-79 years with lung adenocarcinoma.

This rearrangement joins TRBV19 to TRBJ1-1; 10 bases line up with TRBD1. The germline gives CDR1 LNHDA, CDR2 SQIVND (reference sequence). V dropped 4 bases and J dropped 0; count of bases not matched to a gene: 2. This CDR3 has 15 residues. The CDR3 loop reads CASSRQGALNTEAFF. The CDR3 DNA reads TGTGCCAGTAGTAGACAGGGGGCGCTGAACACTGAAGCTTTCTTT.

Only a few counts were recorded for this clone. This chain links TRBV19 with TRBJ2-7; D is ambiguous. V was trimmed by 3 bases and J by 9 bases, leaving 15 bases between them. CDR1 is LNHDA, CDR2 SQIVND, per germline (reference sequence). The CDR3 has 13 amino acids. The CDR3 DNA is TGTGCCAGTAGTATTGACGCGTCGGCTATGCAGTACTTC. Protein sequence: CASSIDASAMQYF.

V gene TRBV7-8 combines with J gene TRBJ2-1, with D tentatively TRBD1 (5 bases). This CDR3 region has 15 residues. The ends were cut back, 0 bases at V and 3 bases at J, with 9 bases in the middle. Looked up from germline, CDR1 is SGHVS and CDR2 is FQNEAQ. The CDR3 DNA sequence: TGTGCCAGCAGCTTAGCAGGGGTCGGCTACAATGAGCAGTTCTTC. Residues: CASSLAGVGYNEQFF.

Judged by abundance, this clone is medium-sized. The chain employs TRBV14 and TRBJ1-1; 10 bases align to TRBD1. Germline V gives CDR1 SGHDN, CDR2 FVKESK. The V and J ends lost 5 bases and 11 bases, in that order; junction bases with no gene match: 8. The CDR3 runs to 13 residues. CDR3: CASSNRDRGWAFF. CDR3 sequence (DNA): TGTGCCAGCAGCAACCGGGACAGGGGTTGGGCTTTCTTT.

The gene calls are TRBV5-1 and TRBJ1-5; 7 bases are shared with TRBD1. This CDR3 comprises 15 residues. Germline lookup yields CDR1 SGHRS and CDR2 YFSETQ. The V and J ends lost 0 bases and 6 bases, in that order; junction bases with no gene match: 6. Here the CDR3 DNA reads TGCGCCAGCAGCTTGGAAGGGACAGCAAGTCAGCCCCAGCATTTT. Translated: CASSLEGTASQPQHF.

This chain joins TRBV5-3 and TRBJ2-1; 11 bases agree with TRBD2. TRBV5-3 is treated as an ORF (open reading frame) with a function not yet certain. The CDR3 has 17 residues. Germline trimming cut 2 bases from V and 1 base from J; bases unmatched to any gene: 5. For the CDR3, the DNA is TGTGCCAGAAGCTTCATTGCTAGCGGGGGGTCCTACAATGAGCAGTTCTTC. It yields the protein CARSFIASGGSYNEQFF.

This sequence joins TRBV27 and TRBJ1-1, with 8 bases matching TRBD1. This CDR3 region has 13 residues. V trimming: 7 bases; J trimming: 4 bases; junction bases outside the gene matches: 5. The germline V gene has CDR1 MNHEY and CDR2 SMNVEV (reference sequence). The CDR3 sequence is CASTITGGTEAFF. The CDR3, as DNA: TGTGCCAGCACCATAACAGGGGGCACTGAAGCTTTCTTT.

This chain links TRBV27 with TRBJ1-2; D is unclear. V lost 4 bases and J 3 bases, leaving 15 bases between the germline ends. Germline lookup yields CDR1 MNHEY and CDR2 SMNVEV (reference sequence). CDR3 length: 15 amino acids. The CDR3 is CASSSLGVVDYGYTF. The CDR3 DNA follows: TGTGCCAGCAGTTCCCTTGGAGTGGTAGACTATGGCTACACCTTC.

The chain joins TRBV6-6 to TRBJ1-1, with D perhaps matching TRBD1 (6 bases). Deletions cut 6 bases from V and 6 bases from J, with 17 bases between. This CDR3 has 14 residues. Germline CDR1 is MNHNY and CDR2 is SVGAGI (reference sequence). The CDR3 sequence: CASRPGALSAEAFF. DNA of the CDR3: TGTGCCAGCAGACCGGGGGCCCTTTCGGCTGAAGCTTTCTTT.

CDR3: CASSPRAASSYEQYF. The DNA for the CDR3 is TGTGCCAGCTCACCACGGGCCGCTAGCTCCTACGAGCAGTACTTC. The chain uses TRBV18 and TRBJ2-7; no firm D call. Germline V gene sequence: CDR1 KGHSH, CDR2 LQKENI. The CDR3 is made up of 15 amino acids. The germline V and J ends were trimmed by 1 base and 0 bases, with 10 bases remaining between them.

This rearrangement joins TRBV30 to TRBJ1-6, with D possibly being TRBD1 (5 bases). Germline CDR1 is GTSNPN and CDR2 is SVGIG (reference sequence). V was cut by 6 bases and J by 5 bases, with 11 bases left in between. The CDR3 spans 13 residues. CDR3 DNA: TGTGCCTGCCGGGACCGTAATAATTCACCCCTCCACTTT. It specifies CACRDRNNSPLHF.

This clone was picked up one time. CDR3 DNA sequence: TGTGCCAGCAGTTTTCCCCTCCACGTCTACGAGCAGTACTTC. Its translation: CASSFPLHVYEQYF. The chain recombines TRBV28 with TRBJ2-7; D is unresolved. This CDR3 contains 14 residues. V lost 3 bases, J lost 3 bases, and 12 bases lay in between. Germline CDR1 is MDHEN and CDR2 is SYDVKM.

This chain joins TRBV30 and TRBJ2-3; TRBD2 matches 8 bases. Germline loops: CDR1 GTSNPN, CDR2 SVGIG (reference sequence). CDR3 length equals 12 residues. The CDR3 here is CGAGGETDTQYF. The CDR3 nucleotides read TGTGGGGCGGGGGGTGAGACAGATACGCAGTATTTT.

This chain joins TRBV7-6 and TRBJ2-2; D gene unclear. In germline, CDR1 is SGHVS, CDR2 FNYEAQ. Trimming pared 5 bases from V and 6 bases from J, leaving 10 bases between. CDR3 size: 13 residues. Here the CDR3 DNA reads TGTGCCAGCAGCCAGCTCGAGTCCGGGGAGCTGTTTTTT. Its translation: CASSQLESGELFF.

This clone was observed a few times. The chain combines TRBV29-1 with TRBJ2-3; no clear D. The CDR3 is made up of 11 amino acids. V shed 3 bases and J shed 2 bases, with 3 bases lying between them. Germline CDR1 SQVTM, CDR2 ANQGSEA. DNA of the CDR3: TGCAGCGTTGAGAACACAGATACGCAGTATTTT. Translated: CSVENTDTQYF.

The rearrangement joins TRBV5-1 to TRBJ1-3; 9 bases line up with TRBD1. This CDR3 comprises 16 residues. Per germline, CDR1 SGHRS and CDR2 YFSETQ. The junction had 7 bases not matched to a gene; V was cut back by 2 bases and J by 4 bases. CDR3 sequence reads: CASSFQGQGTGNTIYF. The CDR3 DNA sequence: TGCGCCAGCAGCTTCCAGGGACAGGGAACGGGAAACACCATATATTTT.

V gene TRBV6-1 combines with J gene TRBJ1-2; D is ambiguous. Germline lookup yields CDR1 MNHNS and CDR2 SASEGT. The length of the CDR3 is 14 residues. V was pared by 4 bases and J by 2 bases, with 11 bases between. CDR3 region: CASSGSSSNYGYTF. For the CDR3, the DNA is TGTGCCAGCAGTGGGTCCAGCTCCAACTATGGCTACACCTTC.

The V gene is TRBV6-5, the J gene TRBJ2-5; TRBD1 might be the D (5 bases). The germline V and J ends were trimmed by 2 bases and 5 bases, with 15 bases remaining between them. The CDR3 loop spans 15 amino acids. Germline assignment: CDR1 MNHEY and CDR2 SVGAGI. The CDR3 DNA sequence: TGTGCCAGCAGTTACGCTCTCGCAGGGCTGGAGACCCAGTACTTC. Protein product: CASSYALAGLETQYF.

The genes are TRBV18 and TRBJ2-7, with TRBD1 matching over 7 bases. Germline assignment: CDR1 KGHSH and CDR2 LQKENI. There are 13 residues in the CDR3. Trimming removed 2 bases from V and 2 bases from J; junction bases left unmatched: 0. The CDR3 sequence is CASSPDRAYEQYF. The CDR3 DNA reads TGTGCCAGCTCACCAGACAGGGCCTACGAGCAGTACTTC.

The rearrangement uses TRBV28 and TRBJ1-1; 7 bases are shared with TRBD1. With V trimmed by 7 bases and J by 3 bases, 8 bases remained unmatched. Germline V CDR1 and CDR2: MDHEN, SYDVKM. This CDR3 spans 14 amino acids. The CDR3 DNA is TGTGCCAGCACCACGGGACAGACCGACACTGAAGCTTTCTTT. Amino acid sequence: CASTTGQTDTEAFF.

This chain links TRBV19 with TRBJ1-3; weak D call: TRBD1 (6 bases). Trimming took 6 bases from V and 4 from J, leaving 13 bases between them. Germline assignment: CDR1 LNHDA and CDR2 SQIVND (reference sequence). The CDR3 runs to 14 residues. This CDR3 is CASRGQNSGNTIYF. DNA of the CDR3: TGTGCCAGTAGAGGACAGAATTCCGGAAACACCATATATTTT.

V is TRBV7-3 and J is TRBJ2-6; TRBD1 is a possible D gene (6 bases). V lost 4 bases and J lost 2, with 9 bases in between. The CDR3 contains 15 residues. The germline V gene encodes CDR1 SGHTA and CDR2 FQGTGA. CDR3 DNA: TGTGCCAGCAGCTCACCAGGGGCTGGGGCCAACGTCCTGACTTTC. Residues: CASSSPGAGANVLTF.

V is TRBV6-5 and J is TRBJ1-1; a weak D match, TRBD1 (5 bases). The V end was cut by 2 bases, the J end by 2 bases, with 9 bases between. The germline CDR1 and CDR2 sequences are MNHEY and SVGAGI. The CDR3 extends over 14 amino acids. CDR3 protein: CASSYGGVNTEAFF. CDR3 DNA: TGTGCCAGCAGTTACGGGGGGGTCAACACTGAAGCTTTCTTT.

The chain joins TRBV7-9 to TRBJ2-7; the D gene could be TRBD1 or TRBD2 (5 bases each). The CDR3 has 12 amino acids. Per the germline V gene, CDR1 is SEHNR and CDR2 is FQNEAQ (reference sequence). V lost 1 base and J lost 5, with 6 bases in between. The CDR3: CASSLGGDEQYF. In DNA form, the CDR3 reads TGTGCCAGCAGCTTAGGAGGGGACGAGCAGTACTTC. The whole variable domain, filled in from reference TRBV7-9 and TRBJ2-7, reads DTGVSQNPRHKITKRGQNVTFRCDPISEHNRLYWYRQTLGQGPEFLTYFQNEAQLEKSRLLSDRFSAERPKGSFSTLEIQRTEQGDSAMYLCASSLGGDEQYFGPGTRLTVT.

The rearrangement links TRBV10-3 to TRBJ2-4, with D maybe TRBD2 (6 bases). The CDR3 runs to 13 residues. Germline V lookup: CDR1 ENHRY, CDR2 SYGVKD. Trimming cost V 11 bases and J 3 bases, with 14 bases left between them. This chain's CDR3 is CAVAGTDKNIQYF. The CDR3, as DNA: TGTGCCGTCGCCGGGACTGACAAAAACATTCAGTACTTC.

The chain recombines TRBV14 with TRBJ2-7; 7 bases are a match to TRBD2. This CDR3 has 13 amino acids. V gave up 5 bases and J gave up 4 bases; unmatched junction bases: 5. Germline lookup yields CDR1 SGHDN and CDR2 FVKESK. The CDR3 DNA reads TGTGCCAGCAGCTCCCAGGGAGGGTACGAGCAGTACTTC. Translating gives CASSSQGGYEQYF.